This T cell receptor beta chain was sequenced during a study of OX40 agonist ivuxolimab in advanced cancers. Study summary: Averaging about 60 years in age, with a range of about 23 to 79, the cohort was approximately 83% male. Three partial responders included one hepatocellular carcinoma patient and two cutaneous melanoma patients.

The CDR3 consists of 14 residues. The protocol was immunoSEQ multiplex PCR, while the TCRdb copy is restricted to in-frame clones and leaves out a portion. This repertoire shows approximately 61,000 clones, 91% found once; its top ten account for about 17%. This specimen consisted of CD4+ or CD8+ T cells sorted from blood, obtained in a trial of the OX40 agonist ivuxolimab. This clonotype originated in an adult with an advanced solid tumor such as melanoma, head and neck, liver or kidney cancer. V gene TRBV21-1 combines with J gene TRBJ2-7. TRBV21-1 has pseudogene status. The CDR3 nucleotides are TGTGCCAGCAGCCCCCGGGGCAGCTACTACGAGCAGTACTTC. Translating gives CASSPRGSYYEQYF.